A selection of T cell receptor beta chains follows, all from one sample in a study of T cells after posttransplantation cyclophosphamide. Repertoires were generated with immunoSEQ multiplex PCR, while TCRdb's copy carries only in-frame clones and drops some. The sample shows 25,000 to 30,000 clones, 86% of them seen only once. The sample was PBMCs. The receptors were sampled from a man aged 50 or older. Each CDR3 is given with its conserved first and last residue. Fields, in order: clone size, CDR3 length, J gene, V gene, D gene, CDR3 protein, CDR3 DNA. D genes are given only for firm matches. Clone size appears in some rows only: once, few, many, or a class for an expanded clone.

NA	14	TRBJ2-2	TRBV5-6	NA	CASSPRGAHGELFF	TGTGCCAGCAGCCCCCGGGGAGCCCACGGGGAGCTGTTTTTT
NA	16	TRBJ2-4	TRBV19	TRBD2	CASSSREGLAKNIQYF	TGTGCCAGTAGTTCTCGGGAGGGCCTGGCCAAAAACATTCAGTACTTC
NA	15	TRBJ2-7	TRBV19	NA	CASSLDRGRRYEQYF	TGTGCCAGTAGCCTAGACAGAGGACGCCGCTACGAGCAGTACTTC
NA	17	TRBJ2-5	TRBV2	TRBD2	CASRGLAGENFRETQYF	TGTGCCTCCCGAGGACTAGCGGGAGAGAATTTTAGGGAGACCCAGTACTTC
NA	13	TRBJ1-2	TRBV2	NA	CASSDLTRTSYTF	TGTGCCAGCAGTGATTTAACACGTACCTCCTACACCTTC
NA	14	TRBJ1-4	TRBV30	TRBD1	CAWTETGWGEKLFF	TGTGCCTGGACCGAGACAGGGTGGGGTGAAAAACTGTTTTTT
NA	11	TRBJ2-4	TRBV28	NA	CASQRGNIQYF	TGTGCCAGCCAACGGGGGAACATTCAGTACTTC
NA	13	TRBJ1-2	TRBV5-1	NA	CASSPDSTYGYTF	TGCGCCAGCAGCCCGGACAGCACTTATGGCTACACCTTC
NA	13	TRBJ2-5	TRBV5-4	NA	CASSFNEVRTQYF	TGTGCCAGCAGCTTTAACGAAGTTAGGACCCAGTACTTC
NA	16	TRBJ2-5	TRBV9	TRBD2	CASSMRTSGNQETQYF	TGTGCCAGCAGCATGAGGACTAGCGGGAACCAAGAGACCCAGTACTTC
NA	12	TRBJ2-1	TRBV28	TRBD1	CASSLQGAVQFF	TGTGCCAGCAGTTTACAGGGGGCCGTGCAGTTCTTC
few	14	TRBJ1-4	TRBV7-9	NA	CASSPVERGEKLFF	TGTGCCAGCAGTCCGGTTGAGAGGGGGGAAAAACTGTTTTTT
NA	14	TRBJ1-5	TRBV21-1	NA	CASVRGKSIPPQHF	TGTGCCAGCGTGAGGGGGAAATCGATTCCGCCCCAGCATTTT
NA	18	TRBJ2-1	TRBV12-5	TRBD2	CASGSGRGWGSSYNEQFF	TGTGCTAGTGGTTCGGGGCGGGGGTGGGGAAGCTCCTACAATGAGCAGTTCTTC
NA	15	TRBJ1-3	TRBV4-3	NA	CASSPKQGTGNTIYF	TGCGCCAGCAGCCCCAAACAGGGTACTGGAAACACCATATATTTT
NA	14	TRBJ2-5	TRBV18	NA	CASSPFSGKETQYF	TGTGCCAGCTCACCATTTTCGGGGAAAGAGACCCAGTACTTC
NA	13	TRBJ1-2	TRBV18	TRBD1	CASSPGGDYGYTF	TGTGCCAGCTCCCCAGGGGGCGACTATGGCTACACCTTC